This is a list of T cell receptor beta chains from one sample in a study of T cells after yellow fever vaccination. Each CDR3 protein gets one entry after TCRdb re-called the 5' RACE reads with MiXCR. The data contain around 530,000 distinct CDR3 sequences, around 17% of them seen just once; the ten biggest clones take up 15% to 20%. Material: PBMCs, obtained more than 4 days after the first yellow fever vaccination. The receptors shown here come from a man aged 18 to 35 who received the YFV17D yellow fever vaccine. CDR3s include the opening cysteine and the closing phenylalanine or tryptophan. A D gene is named only where the DNA matches it firmly. Not every row has a clone size; where given, it reads once, few, many or a size class.

j_call v_call clone_size d_call cdr3_nt cdr3_aa
TRBJ1-6 TRBV7-9 few . TGTGCCAGCAGCTTAGAGGGGGACTCACCCCTCCACTTT CASSLEGDSPLHF
TRBJ2-7 TRBV20-1 few TRBD2 TGCAGTGCTGGACTAGCGGAACTCTACGAGCAGTACTTC CSAGLAELYEQYF
TRBJ1-2 TRBV5-1 . TRBD1 TGCGCCAGCGCACAGACAGGGGGCGAGAACTATGGCTACACCTTC CASAQTGGENYGYTF
TRBJ2-5 TRBV12-3/TRBV12-4 . TRBD2 TGTGCCAGCAGTTCCCGACTAGCGGGGGCCCAGAGATGGGAGACCCAGTACTTC CASSSRLAGAQRWETQYF
TRBJ1-5 TRBV6-2/TRBV6-3 . TRBD1 TGTGCCAGCCGGACAGGGGAACAGCCCCAGCATTTT CASRTGEQPQHF
TRBJ1-4 TRBV7-2 . TRBD1 TGTGCCAGCAGCGCCCCGGGACAGCAGATTGAAAAACTGTTTTTT CASSAPGQQIEKLFF
TRBJ2-3 TRBV7-7 . . TGTGCCAGCAGCCTCGGGACCCAGGGACGTCGGTCCGGAGATACGCAGTATTTT CASSLGTQGRRSGDTQYF
TRBJ2-3 TRBV14 . . TGTGCCAGCAGCCAAGAAGGCCCTTGGGGCACAGATACGCAGTATTTT CASSQEGPWGTDTQYF
TRBJ2-1 TRBV6-1 few . TGTGCCAGCAGAAAAGCTCCGGGGCTCTACAATGAGCAGTTCTTC CASRKAPGLYNEQFF
TRBJ2-2 TRBV5-1 few TRBD1 TGCGCCAGCAGCTTGGGAGGGACAGCCGGGGAGCTGTTTTTT CASSLGGTAGELFF
TRBJ1-6 TRBV4-1 few . TGCGCCAGCAGCGAGATCCTGAGCTCCTATAATTCACCCCTCCACTTT CASSEILSSYNSPLHF
TRBJ1-1 TRBV12-5 . TRBD1 TGTGCTAGTGGCCCGGGACAGGGTACCCGTTACTCTGAAGCTTTCTTT CASGPGQGTRYSEAFF
TRBJ1-2 TRBV6-5 . . TGTGCCAGCAGTTACTCTTCGATCCTGGGGACGGCGGTTCGAGGCTACACCTTC CASSYSSILGTAVRGYTF
TRBJ1-1 TRBV6-2/TRBV6-3 once . TGTGCCAGCAGTTCATGGTTTGCCCTGGGGTTACTTCGGAACACTGAAGCTTTCTTT CASSSWFALGLLRNTEAFF
TRBJ2-5 TRBV3-1 many . TGTGCCAGCAGCCAAGAGACCCAGTACTTC CASSQETQYF
TRBJ2-7 TRBV7-2 many . TGTGCCAGCAGCTTCGCTGGGGGCTTGTCCTACGAGCAGTACTTC CASSFAGGLSYEQYF
TRBJ2-4 TRBV6-2/TRBV6-3 few TRBD2 TGTGCCAGCAGTCCCCTCAGCGGGGCAGCCAAAAACATTCAGTACTTC CASSPLSGAAKNIQYF